What follows describes a single T cell receptor beta chain. Its antigen is unidentified. This entry is derived from a study of CD8 T cells in Susac syndrome. The overall study: Clinically active disease was present in about 6 of the sequenced Susac syndrome patients. Roughly eight of these patients were in remission. Study-level points and caveats: Susac-specific public clones were found in both the total CD8+ and the CD8+ TEMRA repertoires, with around 17 in the former and 4 to 6 in the latter.

Random hexamers were used to reverse transcribe roughly 0.45 to 1 ug of RNA. The method of amplification for TCR beta CDR3 was immunoSEQ multiplex PCR, covering 54 Vbeta and 13 Jbeta. One entry per CDR3 protein, called by TCRdb with MiXCR from the immunoSEQ multiplex PCR reads. The sample consists of around 170,000 distinct CDR3 sequences, 95% of them appearing once. Germline V gives CDR1 SNHLY, CDR2 FYNNEI. Trimming at V came to 0 bases and at J to 5 bases, leaving 13 bases not matched to a gene. CDR3 length equals 17 residues. The V and J genes are TRBV2 and TRBJ2-7; 7 nucleotides match TRBD2. Sequencing was done on a sample of CD8+ T cells from PBMCs. The clonotype comes from a human donor with Susac syndrome. CDR3 in DNA: TGTGCCAGCAGTGAAGCGAGCCCGTTCGGGGGGAACGACGAGCAGTACTTC. Protein sequence: CASSEASPFGGNDEQYF.